Shown below are 2 T cell receptor beta chains from a single sample sequenced in a study of type 1 and type 2 diabetes patients (dated by TCRdb to the mid-2010s). Sequencing was performed on an Illumina MiSeq. For TCRbeta CDR3 amplification, the template was genomic DNA taken from the sorted T cell subsets. The TCRbeta CDR3 region was amplified by multiplex PCR using 30 forward and 13 reverse primers. TCRdb ran its own pipeline on the public reads, namely fastp trimming at Q25 and MiXCR clone calling, and kept in-frame beta chains. CDR3 protein sequences are deduplicated, and each keeps its most common genes and DNA. Counted in this sample were about 290,000 distinct CDR3 sequences; approximately 45% of them appeared once. The ten top clones hold roughly 13% of the sample. Sequenced sample: peripheral blood mononuclear cells (PBMCs). The receptors stem from a man aged 18 to 35 with type 2 diabetes.

The table lists this clonotype with a count of one. This may come from a read error, since a much larger clone is one base off. The CDR3 loop reads CASSIRTANTGELFF. The CDR3, as DNA: TGTGCCAGTAGTATCAGGACAGCGAACACCGGGGAGCTGTTTTTT. The rearrangement uses TRBV19 and TRBJ2-2; TRBD1 is a possible D gene (6 bases). From germline, CDR1 is LNHDA and CDR2 SQIVND (reference sequence). Trimming pared 3 bases from V and 0 bases from J, leaving 8 bases between. CDR3 length equals 15 residues.

The rearrangement joins TRBV19 to TRBJ1-5; possibly TRBD1 for D (6 bases). The length of the CDR3 is 16 residues. V lost 8 bases and J 5 bases, leaving 22 bases between the germline ends. Germline V gene lookup returns CDR1 LNHDA and CDR2 SQIVND (reference sequence). CDR3 in amino acids: CASQRTNRVEDQPQHF. DNA for the CDR3: TGTGCCAGTCAGAGAACCAACAGGGTCGAGGATCAGCCCCAGCATTTT.